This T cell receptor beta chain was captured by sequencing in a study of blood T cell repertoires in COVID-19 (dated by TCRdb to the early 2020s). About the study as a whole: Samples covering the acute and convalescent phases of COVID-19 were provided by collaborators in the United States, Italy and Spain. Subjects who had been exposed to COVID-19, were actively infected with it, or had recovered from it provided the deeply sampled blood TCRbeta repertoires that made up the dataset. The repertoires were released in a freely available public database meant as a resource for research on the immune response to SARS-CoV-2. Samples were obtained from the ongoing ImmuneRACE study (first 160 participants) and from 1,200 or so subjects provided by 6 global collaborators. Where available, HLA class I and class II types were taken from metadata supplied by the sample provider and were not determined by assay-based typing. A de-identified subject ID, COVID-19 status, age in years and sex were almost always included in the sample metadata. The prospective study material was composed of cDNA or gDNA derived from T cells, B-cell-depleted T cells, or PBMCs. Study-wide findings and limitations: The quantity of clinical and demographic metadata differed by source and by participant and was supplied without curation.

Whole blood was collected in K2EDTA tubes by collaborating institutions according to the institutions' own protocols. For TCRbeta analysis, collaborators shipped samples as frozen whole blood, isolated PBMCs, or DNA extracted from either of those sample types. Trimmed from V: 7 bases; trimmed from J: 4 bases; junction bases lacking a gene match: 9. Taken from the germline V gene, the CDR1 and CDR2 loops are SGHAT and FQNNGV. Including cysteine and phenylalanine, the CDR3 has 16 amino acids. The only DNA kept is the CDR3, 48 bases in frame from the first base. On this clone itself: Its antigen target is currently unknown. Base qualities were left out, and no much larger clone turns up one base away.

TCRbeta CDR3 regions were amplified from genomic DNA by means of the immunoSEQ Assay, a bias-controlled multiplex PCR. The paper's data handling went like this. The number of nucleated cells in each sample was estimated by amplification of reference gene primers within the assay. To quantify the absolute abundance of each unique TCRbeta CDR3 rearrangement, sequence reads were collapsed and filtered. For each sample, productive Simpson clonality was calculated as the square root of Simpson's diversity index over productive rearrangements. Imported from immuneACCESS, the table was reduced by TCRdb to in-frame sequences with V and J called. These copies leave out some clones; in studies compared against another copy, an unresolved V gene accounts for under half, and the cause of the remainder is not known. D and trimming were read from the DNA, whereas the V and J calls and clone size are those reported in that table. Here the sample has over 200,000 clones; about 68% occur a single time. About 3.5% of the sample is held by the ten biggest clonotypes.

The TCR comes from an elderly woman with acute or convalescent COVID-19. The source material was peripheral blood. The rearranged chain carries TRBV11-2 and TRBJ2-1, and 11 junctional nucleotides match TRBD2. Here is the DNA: TGTGCCAGCAATACCCCGGGACTAGCGGAATACAATGAGCAGTTCTTC. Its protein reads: CASNTPGLAEYNEQFF.